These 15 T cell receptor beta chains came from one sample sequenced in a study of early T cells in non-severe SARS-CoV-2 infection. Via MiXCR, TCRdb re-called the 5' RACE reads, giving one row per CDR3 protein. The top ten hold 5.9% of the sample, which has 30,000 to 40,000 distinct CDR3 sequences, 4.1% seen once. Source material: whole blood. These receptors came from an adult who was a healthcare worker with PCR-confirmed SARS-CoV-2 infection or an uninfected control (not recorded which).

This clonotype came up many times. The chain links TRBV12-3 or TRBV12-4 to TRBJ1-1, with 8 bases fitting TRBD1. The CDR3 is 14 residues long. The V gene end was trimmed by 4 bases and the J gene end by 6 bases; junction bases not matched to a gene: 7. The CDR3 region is CASSWNRGSAEAFF. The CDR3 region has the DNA TGTGCCAGCAGTTGGAACAGGGGGAGCGCTGAAGCTTTCTTT.

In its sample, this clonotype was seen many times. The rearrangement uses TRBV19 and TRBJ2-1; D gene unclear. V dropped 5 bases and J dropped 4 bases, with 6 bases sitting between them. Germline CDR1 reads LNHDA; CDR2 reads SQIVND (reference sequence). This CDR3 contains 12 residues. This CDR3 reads CASSVRYNEQFF. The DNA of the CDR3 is TGTGCCAGTAGTGTTAGATACAATGAGCAGTTCTTC.

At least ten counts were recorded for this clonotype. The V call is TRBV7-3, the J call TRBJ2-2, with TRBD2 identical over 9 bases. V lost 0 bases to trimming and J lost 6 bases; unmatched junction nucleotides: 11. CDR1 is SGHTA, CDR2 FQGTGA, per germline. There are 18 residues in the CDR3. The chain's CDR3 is CASSLTPIAGASAGELFF. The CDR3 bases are TGTGCCAGCAGCTTAACCCCAATAGCGGGAGCGTCCGCCGGGGAGCTGTTTTTT.

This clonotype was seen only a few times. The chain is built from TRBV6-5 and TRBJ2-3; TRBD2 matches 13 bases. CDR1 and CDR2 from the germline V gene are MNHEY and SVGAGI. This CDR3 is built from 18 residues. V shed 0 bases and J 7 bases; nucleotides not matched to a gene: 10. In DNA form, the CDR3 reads TGTGCCAGCAGTTACTCGGGACTACTAGCGGGAGGGCCCCATACGCAGTATTTT. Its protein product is CASSYSGLLAGGPHTQYF.

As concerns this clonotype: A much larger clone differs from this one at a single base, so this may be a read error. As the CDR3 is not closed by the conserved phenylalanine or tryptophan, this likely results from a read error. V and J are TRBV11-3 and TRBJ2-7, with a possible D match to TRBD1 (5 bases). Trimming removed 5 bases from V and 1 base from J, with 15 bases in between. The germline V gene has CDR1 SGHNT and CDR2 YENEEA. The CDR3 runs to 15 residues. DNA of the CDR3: TGTGCCAGCAGCCCAAACCCAGGGTATTCCTACGAGCAGTACCTC. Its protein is CASSPNPGYSYEQYL.

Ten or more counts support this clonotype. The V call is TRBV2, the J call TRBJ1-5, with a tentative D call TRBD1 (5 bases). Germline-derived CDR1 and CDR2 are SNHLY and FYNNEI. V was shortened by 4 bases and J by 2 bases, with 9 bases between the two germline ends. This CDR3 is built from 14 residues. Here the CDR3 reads CASSGPGGNQPQHF. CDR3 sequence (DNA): TGTGCCAGCAGTGGACCGGGGGGCAATCAGCCCCAGCATTTT.

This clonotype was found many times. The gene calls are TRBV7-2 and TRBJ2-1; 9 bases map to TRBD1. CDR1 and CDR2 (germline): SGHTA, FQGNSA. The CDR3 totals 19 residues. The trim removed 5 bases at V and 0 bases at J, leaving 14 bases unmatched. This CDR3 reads CASSLRKQGARSSYNEQFF. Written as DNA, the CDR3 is TGTGCCAGCAGCCTGAGAAAACAGGGGGCTAGATCCTCCTACAATGAGCAGTTCTTC. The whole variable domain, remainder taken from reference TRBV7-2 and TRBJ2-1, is GAGVSQSPSNKVTEKGKDVELRCDPISGHTALYWYRQSLGQGLEFLIYFQGNSAPDKSGLPSDRFSAERTGGSVSTLTIQRTQQEDSAVYLCASSLRKQGARSSYNEQFFGPGTRLTVL.

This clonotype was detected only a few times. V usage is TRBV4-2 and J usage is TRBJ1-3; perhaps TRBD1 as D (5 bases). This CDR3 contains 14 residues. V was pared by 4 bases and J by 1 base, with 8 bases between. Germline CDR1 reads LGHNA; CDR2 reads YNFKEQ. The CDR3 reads CASSPGQSGNTIYF. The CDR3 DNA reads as TGTGCCAGCAGCCCGGGGCAGTCTGGAAACACCATATATTTT.

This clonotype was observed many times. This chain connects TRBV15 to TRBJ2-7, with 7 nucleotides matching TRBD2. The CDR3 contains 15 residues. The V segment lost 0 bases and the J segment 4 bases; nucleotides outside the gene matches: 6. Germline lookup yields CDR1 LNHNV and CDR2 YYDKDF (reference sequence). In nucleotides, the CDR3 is TGTGCCACCAGCAGAGAGGCGGGAGAGGCTTACGAGCAGTACTTC. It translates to CATSREAGEAYEQYF. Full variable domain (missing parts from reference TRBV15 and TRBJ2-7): DAMVIQNPRYQVTQFGKPVTLSCSQTLNHNVMYWYQQKSSQAPKLLFHYYDKDFNNEADTPDNFQSRRPNTSFCFLDIRSPGLGDTAMYLCATSREAGEAYEQYFGPGTRLTVT.

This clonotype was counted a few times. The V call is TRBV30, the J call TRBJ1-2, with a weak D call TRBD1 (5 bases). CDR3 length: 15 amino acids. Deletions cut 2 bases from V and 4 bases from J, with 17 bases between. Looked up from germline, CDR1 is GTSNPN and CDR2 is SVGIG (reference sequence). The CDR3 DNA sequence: TGTGCCTGGAGTATGGGACTAAATCCCTTCTATGGCTACACCTTC. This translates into CAWSMGLNPFYGYTF.

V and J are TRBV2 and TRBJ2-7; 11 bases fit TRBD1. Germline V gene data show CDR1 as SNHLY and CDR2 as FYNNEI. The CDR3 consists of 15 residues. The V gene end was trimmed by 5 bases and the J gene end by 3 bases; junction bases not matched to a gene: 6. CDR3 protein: CASSSRDRGIYEQYF. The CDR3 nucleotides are TGTGCCAGCAGTAGCCGGGACAGGGGGATCTACGAGCAGTACTTC.

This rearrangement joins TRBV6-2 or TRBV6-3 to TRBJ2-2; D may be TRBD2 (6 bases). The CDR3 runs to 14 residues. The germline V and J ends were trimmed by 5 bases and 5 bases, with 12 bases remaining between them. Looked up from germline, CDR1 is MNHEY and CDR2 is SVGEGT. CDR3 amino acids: CASSRTGGTGELFF. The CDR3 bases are TGTGCCAGCAGTCGGACTGGGGGGACCGGGGAGCTGTTTTTT.

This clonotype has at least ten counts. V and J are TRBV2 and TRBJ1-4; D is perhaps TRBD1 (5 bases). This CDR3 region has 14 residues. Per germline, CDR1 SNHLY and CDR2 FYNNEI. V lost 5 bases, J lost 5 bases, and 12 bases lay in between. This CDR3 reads CASSSQAGNEKLFF. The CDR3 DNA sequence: TGTGCCAGCAGTTCACAGGCTGGGAATGAAAAACTGTTTTTT. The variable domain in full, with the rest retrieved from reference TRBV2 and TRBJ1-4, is EPEVTQTPSHQVTQMGQEVILRCVPISNHLYFYWYRQILGQKVEFLVSFYNNEISEKSEIFDDQFSVERPDGSNFTLKIRSTKLEDSAMYFCASSSQAGNEKLFFGSGTQLSVL.

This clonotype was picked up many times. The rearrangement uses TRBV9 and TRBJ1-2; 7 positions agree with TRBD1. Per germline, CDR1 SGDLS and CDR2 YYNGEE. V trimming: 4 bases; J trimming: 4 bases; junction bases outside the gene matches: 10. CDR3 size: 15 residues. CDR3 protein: CASSLQSQGSYGYTF. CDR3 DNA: TGTGCCAGCAGCTTACAGTCACAGGGGTCCTATGGCTACACCTTC.

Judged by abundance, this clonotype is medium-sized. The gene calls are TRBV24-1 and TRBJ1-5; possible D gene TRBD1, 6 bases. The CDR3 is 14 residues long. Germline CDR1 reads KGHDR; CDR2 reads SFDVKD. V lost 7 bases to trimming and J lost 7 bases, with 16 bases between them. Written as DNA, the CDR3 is TGTGCCACCAGCGCCGGACAGTCAGGGCAGCCCCAGCATTTT. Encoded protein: CATSAGQSGQPQHF.